A single sample is the source of the 32 T cell receptor beta chains below, sequenced in a study of blood T cell repertoires in COVID-19. Data came from immunoSEQ multiplex PCR; TCRdb stores just in-frame clones and leaves some out. This sample has hundreds of thousands of clones, with roughly 87% found just once. The sequenced sample consisted of PBMCs or T cells enriched from blood (not recorded which). These receptors all come from a woman in her twenties or thirties who had recovered from COVID-19.

DNA for the CDR3: TGTGCCAGCAGCCAAGAAGCCATGAGCGTCACTGAAGCTTTCTTT. This translates into CASSQEAMSVTEAFF. V gene TRBV3-1 (or the pseudogene TRBV3-2) combines with J gene TRBJ1-1, with D unclear. This CDR3 is 15 amino acids long. Trimming pared 0 bases from V and 4 bases from J, leaving 12 bases between. Germline loops: CDR1 LGHDT, CDR2 YNNKEL (reference sequence).

V and J are TRBV19 and TRBJ1-4; D is perhaps TRBD1 (6 bases). V dropped 6 bases and J dropped 0 bases, with 8 bases sitting between them. CDR1 and CDR2 from the germline V gene are LNHDA and SQIVND (reference sequence). CDR3 length: 14 amino acids. This CDR3 reads CASRDSATNEKLFF. Here the CDR3 DNA reads TGTGCCAGTAGGGACAGTGCAACTAATGAAAAACTGTTTTTT.

CDR3 sequence (DNA): TGCGCCAGCAGCCCTCGGTCAGCGGAGGTACCCTACGAGCAGTACTTC. It specifies CASSPRSAEVPYEQYF. This chain links TRBV4-1 with TRBJ2-7, with a weak D call TRBD2 (5 bases). This CDR3 is built from 16 residues. In germline, CDR1 is MGHRA, CDR2 YSYEKL. V lost 4 bases, J lost 2 bases, and 18 bases lay in between.

This sequence joins TRBV7-6 and TRBJ2-2, with D uncertain. Germline CDR1 is SGHVS and CDR2 is FNYEAQ. The ends were cut back, 5 bases at V and 5 bases at J, with 6 bases in the middle. This CDR3 has 12 amino acids. CDR3 DNA: TGTGCCAGCAGCCCCCGGACCGGGGAGCTGTTTTTT. It translates to CASSPRTGELFF.

On this clone: Other DNA sequences in this sample translate to the same CDR3. In DNA, the CDR3 is TGTGCCAGCTCCCCGGGGGGGGACACTGAAGCTTTCTTT. It is translated as CASSPGGDTEAFF. The V call is TRBV18, the J call TRBJ1-1, with a weak D call TRBD1 (5 bases). V lost 6 bases to trimming and J lost 3 bases, with 11 bases between them. There are 13 residues in the CDR3. The germline V gene has CDR1 KGHSH and CDR2 LQKENI.

The chain has TRBV19 and TRBJ1-1, with D perhaps TRBD1 (5 bases). Germline V CDR1 and CDR2: LNHDA, SQIVND (reference sequence). This CDR3 is built from 15 residues. Trimming removed 4 bases at V and 2 bases at J, with 14 bases between. The CDR3 nucleotides are TGTGCCAGTAGTACAAAGACAGCCATAAACACTGAAGCTTTCTTT. It specifies CASSTKTAINTEAFF.

The chain is built from TRBV14 and TRBJ2-3; possibly TRBD1 for D (6 bases). This CDR3 contains 14 residues. The germline V and J ends were trimmed by 6 bases and 6 bases, with 16 bases remaining between them. Germline V gives CDR1 SGHDN, CDR2 FVKESK. The DNA of the CDR3 is TGTGCCAGCAGACACCGGGACACCTCCGATACGCAGTATTTT. Translating gives CASRHRDTSDTQYF.

The V call is TRBV2, the J call TRBJ1-2; possibly TRBD1 for D (6 bases). This CDR3 comprises 13 residues. Germline V gives CDR1 SNHLY, CDR2 FYNNEI. The ends were cut back, 9 bases at V and 8 bases at J, with 19 bases in the middle. CDR3 DNA sequence: TGTGCCAGTAAGACAGGCGAGAAAAGCGGCTACACCTTC. This encodes CASKTGEKSGYTF.

This clone was seen just once. The gene calls are TRBV11-2 and TRBJ1-2; D might be TRBD1 (5 bases). CDR1 and CDR2 (germline): SGHAT, FQNNGV. The CDR3 extends over 15 amino acids. Trimming left V 3 bases short and J 3 bases short, with 14 bases between. The CDR3 loop is CASSFAAGRDYGYTF. The DNA for the CDR3 is TGTGCCAGCAGCTTTGCGGCAGGGCGAGACTATGGCTACACCTTC.

This chain connects TRBV5-4 to TRBJ2-5; TRBD2 matches 7 bases. Germline V gives CDR1 SGHNT, CDR2 YYREEE (reference sequence). The CDR3 is 15 residues long. J was trimmed by 5 bases and V by 0 bases; bases with no gene match: 7. CDR3 residues: CASSLGGSQQETQYF. CDR3 bases: TGTGCCAGCAGCTTGGGCGGGAGCCAACAGGAGACCCAGTACTTC.

CDR3 protein: CASSPSRGSNQPQHF. The CDR3 DNA follows: TGTGCCAGCAGCCCGAGCAGGGGTAGCAATCAGCCCCAGCATTTT. The V and J genes are TRBV3-1 (or the pseudogene TRBV3-2) and TRBJ1-5, with D possibly matching TRBD1 (6 bases). Trimming pared 4 bases from V and 0 bases from J, leaving 10 bases between. Looked up from germline, CDR1 is LGHDT and CDR2 is YNNKEL (reference sequence). This CDR3 comprises 15 residues.

This chain joins TRBV5-1 and TRBJ2-7; the D is unclear. V was cut by 1 base and J by 0 bases, with 8 bases left in between. The length of the CDR3 is 14 residues. Germline CDR1 and CDR2: SGHRS and YFSETQ. CDR3 sequence: CASSLSVTSYEQYF. CDR3 nucleotide sequence: TGCGCCAGCAGCTTGAGCGTCACCTCCTACGAGCAGTACTTC.

This sequence joins TRBV6-2 or TRBV6-3 and TRBJ1-5; 11 nucleotides match TRBD1. Germline CDR1 and CDR2: MNHEY and SVGEGT. The V gene end was trimmed by 0 bases and the J gene end by 7 bases; junction bases not matched to a gene: 8. CDR3 length: 17 residues. The CDR3 loop reads CASSYSIHRDRGQPQHF. CDR3 bases: TGTGCCAGCAGTTACTCGATCCACCGGGACAGGGGGCAGCCCCAGCATTTT.

This rearrangement joins TRBV5-3 to TRBJ2-7, with 8 bases that match TRBD1. TRBV5-3 is reported as an ORF; its role is uncertain. V lost 4 bases, J lost 0 bases, and 6 bases stayed unmatched. This CDR3 is 15 amino acids long. The CDR3 coding sequence is TGTGCCAGAAGCCATGGACAGGGAAGCTCCTACGAGCAGTACTTC. Residues: CARSHGQGSSYEQYF.

Concerning this clone itself: Germline and junction disagree at one end, which may indicate a read error. The genes are TRBV5-4 and TRBJ2-2, with unresolved D. Germline lookup yields CDR1 SGHNT and CDR2 YYREEE (reference sequence). There are 17 residues in the CDR3. CDR3 DNA: TGTGCCAGCTGCTTCGGGTTGGGTGCCTCGAACACCGGGGAGCTGTTTTTT. Its protein is CASCFGLGASNTGELFF.

The V gene is TRBV11-2, the J gene TRBJ2-7; 9 bases match TRBD1. V gave up 6 bases and J gave up 5 bases; unmatched junction bases: 17. The germline gives CDR1 SGHAT, CDR2 FQNNGV. The CDR3 covers 17 residues. DNA of the CDR3: TGTGCCAGCAGGCATTTCCTCGGATCGGACAGGGGAAACGAGCAGTACTTC. Protein sequence: CASRHFLGSDRGNEQYF. The full variable domain, completed using reference TRBV11-2 and TRBJ2-7, is EAGVAQSPRYKIIEKRQSVAFWCNPISGHATLYWYQQILGQGPKLLIQFQNNGVVDDSQLPKDRFSAERLKGVDSTLKIQPAKLEDSAVYLCASRHFLGSDRGNEQYFGPGTRLTVT.

V gene TRBV6-1 combines with J gene TRBJ1-2; TRBD1 matches 7 bases. There are 17 residues in the CDR3. V trimming: 4 bases; J trimming: 8 bases; junction bases outside the gene matches: 19. Per germline, CDR1 MNHNS and CDR2 SASEGT. The CDR3 DNA reads TGTGCCAGCAGTGTCCTGACAGGGTTCATTTCGGGTGAGGGCTACACCTTC. Protein sequence: CASSVLTGFISGEGYTF.

The chain combines TRBV10-3 with TRBJ1-2; TRBD1 agrees at 9 bases. The CDR3 totals 15 residues. Germline CDR1 and CDR2: ENHRY and SYGVKD. The ends lost 0 bases at V and 11 bases at J; junction bases unmatched: 10. CDR3 loop: CAISESGQGGMRYTF. The CDR3 nucleotides read TGTGCCATCAGTGAGTCGGGACAGGGCGGGATGAGGTACACCTTC.

J is TRBJ2-3 and V is TRBV9; 9 nucleotides align to TRBD2. The trim removed 4 bases at V and 6 bases at J, leaving 15 bases unmatched. This CDR3 has 17 amino acids. CDR1 is SGDLS and CDR2 is YYNGEE in the germline V gene. The CDR3 DNA reads as TGTGCCAGCAGCCCGGGGGTAGCGGGAGAGTGGGGTGATACGCAGTATTTT. This translates into CASSPGVAGEWGDTQYF.

V and J are TRBV28 and TRBJ1-3; D gene ambiguous. CDR1 and CDR2 from the germline V gene are MDHEN and SYDVKM. The ends were cut back, 7 bases at V and 0 bases at J, with 10 bases in the middle. The CDR3 totals 14 residues. The CDR3 sequence is CASTPDNSGNTIYF. Here the CDR3 DNA reads TGTGCCAGCACCCCAGACAACTCTGGAAACACCATATATTTT.

The CDR3 DNA reads as TGTGCCAGCAGCTTGACAGGGAGGACTGAAGCTTTCTTT. Protein: CASSLTGRTEAFF. This rearrangement joins TRBV11-2 to TRBJ1-1, with 7 bases aligning to TRBD1. CDR3 length equals 13 residues. The germline V gene has CDR1 SGHAT and CDR2 FQNNGV. V was clipped by 3 bases and J by 5 bases; unmatched bases: 3.

V gene TRBV13 combines with J gene TRBJ1-6; D might be TRBD1 (5 bases). Trimming cost V 0 bases and J 8 bases, with 14 bases left between them. This CDR3 has 16 amino acids. CDR1 PRHDT and CDR2 FYEKMQ come from the germline V gene (reference sequence). The CDR3 DNA is TGTGCCAGCAGCTTAGGACCGGGTGGGGGGGATTCACCCCTCCACTTT. This encodes CASSLGPGGGDSPLHF.

The chain is built from TRBV9 and TRBJ1-2; the match to TRBD1 covers 8 bases. This CDR3 is built from 12 residues. Per germline, CDR1 SGDLS and CDR2 YYNGEE. Trimming cost V 1 base and J 8 bases; bases outside gene matches: 1. The CDR3 bases are TGTGCCAGCAGCGTATCAGGGGGCGGCTACACCTTC. Its protein product is CASSVSGGGYTF. Using reference TRBV9 and TRBJ1-2 for the parts outside the CDR3, the full variable domain is DSGVTQTPKHLITATGQRVTLRCSPRSGDLSVYWYQQSLDQGLQFLIQYYNGEERAKGNILERFSAQQFPDLHSELNLSSLELGDSALYFCASSVSGGGYTFGSGTRLTVV.

The chain couples TRBV6-2 or TRBV6-3 to TRBJ2-1; TRBD1 matches at 7 bases. J was trimmed by 3 bases and V by 6 bases; bases with no gene match: 14. The germline gives CDR1 MNHEY, CDR2 SVGEGT. The CDR3 is 17 residues long. The CDR3 loop is CASSPTPTGVGYNEQFF. The CDR3 coding sequence is TGTGCCAGCAGCCCTACTCCCACAGGGGTCGGCTACAATGAGCAGTTCTTC.

J is TRBJ2-5 and V is TRBV7-9; tentative D call: TRBD2 (5 bases). Trimming pared 4 bases from V and 1 base from J, leaving 10 bases between. Germline V CDR1 and CDR2: SEHNR, FQNEAQ (reference sequence). CDR3 length: 14 amino acids. The CDR3 region has the DNA TGTGCCAGCAGCTCCAGACGGGGCCAAGAGACCCAGTACTTC. Its protein is CASSSRRGQETQYF.

The chain uses TRBV29-1 and TRBJ1-2; no definite D call. The CDR3 loop spans 12 amino acids. V shed 2 bases and J shed 6 bases, with 10 bases lying between them. Germline V gene lookup returns CDR1 SQVTM and CDR2 ANQGSEA. CDR3 nucleotide sequence: TGCAGCGTTGAATGGGGAGGTGATGGCTACACCTTC. Translated: CSVEWGGDGYTF.

In nucleotides, the CDR3 is TGTGCCAGCAGCCCGACAGGGGAGAACATTCAGTACTTC. The encoded protein is CASSPTGENIQYF. The chain employs TRBV5-4 and TRBJ2-4; TRBD1 matches 8 bases. CDR3 size: 13 residues. The V gene end was trimmed by 4 bases and the J gene end by 7 bases; junction bases not matched to a gene: 4. Germline loops: CDR1 SGHNT, CDR2 YYREEE (reference sequence).

This chain joins TRBV24-1 and TRBJ2-5, with 8 bases identical to TRBD1. J lost 3 bases, V lost 4 bases, and 6 bases had no gene match. The V gene's germline CDR1 is KGHDR and CDR2 SFDVKD. The CDR3 totals 15 residues. In DNA form, the CDR3 reads TGTGCCACCAGTGACCCCCGGACAGGGAAAGAGACCCAGTACTTC. Amino acid sequence: CATSDPRTGKETQYF.

J is TRBJ1-3 and V is TRBV10-3; 8 positions match TRBD1. The CDR3 runs 15 residues. From germline, CDR1 is ENHRY and CDR2 SYGVKD. The ends lost 5 bases at V and 4 bases at J; junction bases unmatched: 7. The CDR3, as DNA: TGTGCCATCAGTCAAGGACAGGGCGCAGGAAACACCATATATTTT. This codes for CAISQGQGAGNTIYF.

This chain connects TRBV27 to TRBJ1-4; 10 positions agree with TRBD1. The V gene's germline CDR1 is MNHEY and CDR2 SMNVEV (reference sequence). J gave up 6 bases and V 7 bases, and 5 bases lay outside the gene matches. CDR3 size: 14 residues. CDR3 sequence: CASKRQGADEKLFF. The DNA of the CDR3 is TGTGCCAGCAAGCGACAGGGGGCCGATGAAAAACTGTTTTTT. Variable domain in full (rest from reference TRBV27 and TRBJ1-4): EAQVTQNPRYLITVTGKKLTVTCSQNMNHEYMSWYRQDPGLGLRQIYYSMNVEVTDKGDVPEGYKVSRKEKRNFPLILESPSPNQTSLYFCASKRQGADEKLFFGSGTQLSVL.

This chain joins TRBV7-2 and TRBJ2-5; TRBD1 matches at 7 bases. The CDR3 runs 15 residues. Germline lookup yields CDR1 SGHTA and CDR2 FQGNSA. V lost 8 bases and J lost 5; bases outside the gene matches: 14. The DNA for the CDR3 is TGTGCCAGCGCCTTCCAAACAGGGGTGAGGGAGACCCAGTACTTC. Its protein is CASAFQTGVRETQYF.

V and J are TRBV7-2 and TRBJ2-7, with 13 bases that match TRBD2. The CDR3 covers 19 residues. Unmatched junction bases numbered 19, after V lost 4 bases and J lost 7 bases. Germline CDR1 reads SGHTA; CDR2 reads FQGNSA. CDR3 sequence: CASSSPGLAGLGGNSEQYF. CDR3 in DNA: TGTGCCAGCAGCTCGCCGGGACTAGCGGGGCTGGGGGGTAATTCGGAGCAGTACTTC.